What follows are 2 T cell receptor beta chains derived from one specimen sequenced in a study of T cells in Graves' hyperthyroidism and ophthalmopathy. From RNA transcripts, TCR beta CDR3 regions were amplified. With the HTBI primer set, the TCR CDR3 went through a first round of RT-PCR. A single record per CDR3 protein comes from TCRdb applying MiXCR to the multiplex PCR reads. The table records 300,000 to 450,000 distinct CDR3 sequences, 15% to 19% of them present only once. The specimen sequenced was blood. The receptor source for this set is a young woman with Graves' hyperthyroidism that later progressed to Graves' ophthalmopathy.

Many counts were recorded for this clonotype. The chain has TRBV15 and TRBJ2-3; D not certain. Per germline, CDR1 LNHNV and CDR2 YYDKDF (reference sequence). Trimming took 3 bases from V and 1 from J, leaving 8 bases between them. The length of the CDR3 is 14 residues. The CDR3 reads CATSRADGTDTQYF. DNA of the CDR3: TGTGCCACCAGCAGGGCAGACGGCACAGATACGCAGTATTTT.

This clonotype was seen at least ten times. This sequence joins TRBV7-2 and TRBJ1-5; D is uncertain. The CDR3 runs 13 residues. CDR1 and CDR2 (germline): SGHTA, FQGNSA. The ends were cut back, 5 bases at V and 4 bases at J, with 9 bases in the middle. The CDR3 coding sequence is TGTGCCAGCAGCGGGGAAGCTAATCAGCCCCAGCATTTT. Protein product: CASSGEANQPQHF. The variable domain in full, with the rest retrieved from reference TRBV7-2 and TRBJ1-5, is GAGVSQSPSNKVTEKGKDVELRCDPISGHTALYWYRQSLGQGLEFLIYFQGNSAPDKSGLPSDRFSAERTGGSVSTLTIQRTQQEDSAVYLCASSGEANQPQHFGDGTRLSIL.